This TCR beta chain was identified in a study of PD-1 blockade in classical Hodgkin lymphoma. General observations from the study: Newly diagnosed patients reportedly trailed healthy donors in baseline TCR diversity. Why the repertoires differ is still unclear, perhaps disease activity or prior therapy.

V lost 6 bases and J 0 bases, leaving 21 bases between the germline ends. The germline gives CDR1 LNHDA, CDR2 SQIVND (reference sequence). The CDR3 sequence is 18 residues long. This clone came up once. The target antigen is unknown. Time point indicated: newly diagnosed, previously untreated cHL patient sample. Thawed PBMCs were the source of CD4+ T cells, purified by magnetic negative selection. Comparison used PBMCs from newly diagnosed, untreated classical Hodgkin lymphoma. Produced via immunoSEQ multiplex PCR; TCRdb's table is partial and in-frame only. The table records about 24,000 clones, about 89% of them present only once.

The sequenced material came from CD4+ T cells from blood. The chain uses TRBV19 and TRBJ1-3; D is unresolved. The TCR originated in a human donor with classical Hodgkin lymphoma. CDR3 residues: CASSLILTLPRSGNTIYF. The CDR3 DNA sequence: TGTGCCAGTAGCCTGATACTGACCCTGCCGCGCTCTGGAAACACCATATATTTT.